This TCR beta chain is from a study of blood T cells in healthy people across ages. Germline trimming cut 7 bases from V and 9 bases from J; bases unmatched to any gene: 15. CDR3 size: 15 residues. CDR1 and CDR2 from the germline V gene are SNHLY and FYNNEI. Whole-study findings and limits: Nothing was known about donor CMV status, and this possibly confounded expanded clonotype changes.

Concerning this clonotype: Antigen: not known.

A sample-barcoded 5' primer and a J-beta primer mix were used in a second PCR of roughly 7 to 11 cycles. TCRdb re-called the 5' RACE reads through MiXCR, storing one row per CDR3 protein. The table records more than 1.4 million distinct CDR3 sequences, about 43% of them present only once. The clonotype comes from a woman between 18 and 29 years old in good health. Sequencing input: blood. The chain has TRBV2 and TRBJ1-5; 7 bases are shared with TRBD1. CDR3: CASIPTQGTGPPQHF. The CDR3 nucleotides are TGTGCCAGCATCCCTACACAGGGGACCGGTCCGCCCCAGCATTTT.